Below, 3 T cell receptor beta chains from the same sample are listed, as sequenced in a study of blood T cell repertoires in COVID-19. Profiling relied on immunoSEQ multiplex PCR, and the TCRdb table lists in-frame clones only, not all of them. This table has fewer than 250,000 clones, about 85% appearing once. Input material: peripheral blood. These receptor sequences come from a man in his forties with acute or convalescent COVID-19.

The chain links TRBV30 to TRBJ1-5; D gene unclear. This CDR3 comprises 14 residues. V was cut by 1 base and J by 2 bases, with 9 bases left in between. CDR1 and CDR2 from the germline V gene are GTSNPN and SVGIG (reference sequence). The DNA for the CDR3 is TGTGCCTGGAGTGACCTCGGGGGCAATCAGCCCCAGCATTTT. Encoded protein: CAWSDLGGNQPQHF. Complete variable domain (other parts from reference TRBV30 and TRBJ1-5): SQTIHQWPATLVQPVGSPLSLECTVEGTSNPNLYWYRQAAGRGLQLLFYSVGIGQISSEVPQNLSASRPQDRQFILSSKKLLLSDSGFYLCAWSDLGGNQPQHFGDGTRLSIL.

The chain carries TRBV12-3 or TRBV12-4 and TRBJ1-2; TRBD1 is a possible D gene (6 bases). V dropped 3 bases and J dropped 4 bases, with 9 bases sitting between them. The CDR3 covers 13 residues. The CDR3 loop is CASSFGTLYGYTF. In DNA, the CDR3 is TGTGCCAGCAGTTTTGGGACACTCTATGGCTACACCTTC.

The CDR3 sequence is CASSLGSGNEQFF. The DNA for the CDR3 is TGCGCCAGCAGCCTTGGGTCGGGGAATGAGCAGTTCTTC. The gene calls are TRBV5-1 and TRBJ2-1, with a possible D match to TRBD2 (5 bases). Germline CDR1 reads SGHRS; CDR2 reads YFSETQ. This CDR3 spans 13 amino acids. The V end was cut by 4 bases, the J end by 7 bases, with 12 bases between.